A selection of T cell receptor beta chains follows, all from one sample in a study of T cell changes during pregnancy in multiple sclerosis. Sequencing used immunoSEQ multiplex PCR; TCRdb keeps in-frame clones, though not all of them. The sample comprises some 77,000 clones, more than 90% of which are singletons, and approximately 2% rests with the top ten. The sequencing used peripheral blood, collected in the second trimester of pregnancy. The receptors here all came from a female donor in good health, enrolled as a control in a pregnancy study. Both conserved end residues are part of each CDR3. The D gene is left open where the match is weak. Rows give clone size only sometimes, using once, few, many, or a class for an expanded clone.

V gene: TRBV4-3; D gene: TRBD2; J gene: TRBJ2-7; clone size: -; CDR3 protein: CASSRGLAASYEQYF; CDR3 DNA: TGCGCCAGCAGCCGAGGACTAGCTGCTTCCTACGAGCAGTACTTC
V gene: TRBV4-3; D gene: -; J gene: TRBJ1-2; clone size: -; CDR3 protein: CASSQDGWSGYGYTF; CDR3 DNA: TGCGCCAGCAGCCAAGATGGGTGGTCGGGCTATGGCTACACCTTC
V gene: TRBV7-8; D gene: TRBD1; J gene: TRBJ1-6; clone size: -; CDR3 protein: CASSPRGSPPLHF; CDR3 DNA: TGTGCCAGCAGCCCCAGGGGGTCCCCACCCCTCCACTTT
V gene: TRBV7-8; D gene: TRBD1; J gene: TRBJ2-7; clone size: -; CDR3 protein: CASSRTGGYEQYF; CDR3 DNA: TGTGCCAGCAGCCGGACAGGGGGGTACGAGCAGTACTTC
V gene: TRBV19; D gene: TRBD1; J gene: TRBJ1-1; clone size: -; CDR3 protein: CASSIMTGTAAFF; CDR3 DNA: TGTGCCAGTAGTATCATGACAGGGACGGCGGCTTTCTTT
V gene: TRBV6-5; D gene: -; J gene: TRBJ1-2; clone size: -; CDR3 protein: CASSSLSGYTF; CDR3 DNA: TGTGCCAGCAGCTCCCTGTCTGGCTACACCTTC
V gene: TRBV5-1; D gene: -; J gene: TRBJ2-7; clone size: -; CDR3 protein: CASSLEGTQSSYEQYF; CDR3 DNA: TGCGCCAGCAGCTTGGAGGGGACTCAAAGCTCCTACGAGCAGTACTTC
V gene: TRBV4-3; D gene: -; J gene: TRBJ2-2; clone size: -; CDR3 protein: CASSRVGSSGELFF; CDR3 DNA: TGCGCCAGCAGCCGAGTGGGGAGTTCCGGGGAGCTGTTTTTT
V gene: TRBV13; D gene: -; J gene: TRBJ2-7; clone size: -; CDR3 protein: CASSLVSEQYF; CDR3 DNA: TGTGCCAGCAGCTTAGTATCCGAGCAGTACTTC
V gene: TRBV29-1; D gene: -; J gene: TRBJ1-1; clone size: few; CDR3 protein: CSVEDPRGLNTEAFF; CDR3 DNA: TGCAGCGTTGAAGACCCCCGAGGGTTGAACACTGAAGCTTTCTTT
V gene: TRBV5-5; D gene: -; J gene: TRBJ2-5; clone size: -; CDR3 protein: CASSLDGGGQETQYF; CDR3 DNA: TGTGCCAGCAGCTTGGACGGAGGAGGGCAAGAGACCCAGTACTTC
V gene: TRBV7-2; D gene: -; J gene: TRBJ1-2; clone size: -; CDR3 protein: CASSPGTGDYGYTF; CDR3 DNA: TGTGCCAGCAGCCCTGGGACGGGGGACTATGGCTACACCTTC
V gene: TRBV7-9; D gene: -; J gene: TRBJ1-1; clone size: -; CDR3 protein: CASSVGGLNTEAFF; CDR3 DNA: TGTGCCAGCAGCGTGGGGGGACTGAACACTGAAGCTTTCTTT
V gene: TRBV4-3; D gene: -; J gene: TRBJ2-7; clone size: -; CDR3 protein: CASSQDTLSGYEQYF; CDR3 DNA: TGCGCCAGCAGCCAAGATACACTCTCAGGCTACGAGCAGTACTTC
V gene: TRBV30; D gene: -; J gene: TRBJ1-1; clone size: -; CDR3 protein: CAWSVQGTEAFF; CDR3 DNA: TGTGCCTGGAGTGTACAGGGAACTGAAGCTTTCTTT
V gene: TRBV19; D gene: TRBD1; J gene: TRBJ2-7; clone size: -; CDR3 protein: CASSTGQGIYEQYF; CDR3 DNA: TGTGCCAGTAGTACTGGACAGGGAATCTACGAGCAGTACTTC
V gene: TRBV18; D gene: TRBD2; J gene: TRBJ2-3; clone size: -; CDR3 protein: CASSPPSGGPSTDTQYF; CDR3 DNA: TGTGCCAGCTCACCACCTAGCGGGGGTCCTAGCACAGATACGCAGTATTTT
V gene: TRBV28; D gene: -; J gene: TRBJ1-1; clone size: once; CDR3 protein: CASSSYRGGEAFF; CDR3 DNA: TGTGCCAGCAGTTCTTACCGGGGGGGTGAAGCTTTCTTT
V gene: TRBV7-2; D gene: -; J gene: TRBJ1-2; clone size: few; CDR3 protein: CASRLADPYGYTF; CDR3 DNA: TGTGCCAGCAGACTAGCGGATCCCTATGGCTACACCTTC